This T cell receptor (beta chain) was documented in a study of regulatory T cells in long-lasting Graves disease. For the study at large: Disease was considered persistent Graves' disease after over 5 years of antithyroid drugs (with positive TSH receptor antibodies).

Time point meaning: persistent/refractory GD, antithyroid drugs over 5 years with positive TRAb. Following extraction of RNA from PBMCs, that RNA was used to make the TCR library. Collection of peripheral blood (about 10 milliliters) was done using EDTA tubes. Library construction for TCR beta used iRepertoire HTBI primers and Arm-PCR of CDR3 regions. A single record per CDR3 protein comes from TCRdb applying MiXCR to the multiplex PCR reads. Of around 510,000 distinct CDR3 sequences listed, around 20% were seen once; the top ten hold 7.8%. Note on this clonotype: Antigen unknown.

Findings and limits, study-wide: The work looked only at peripheral blood and did not look at thyroid tissue.

CDR1 and CDR2 from the germline V gene are SGHAT and FQNNGV. The CDR3 consists of 14 residues. The V and J ends lost 6 bases and 3 bases respectively, with 12 bases between them. The TCR originated in a female donor with Graves disease. The material sequenced was peripheral blood mononuclear cells (PBMCs), taken when the disease was refractory, from a patient treated with antithyroid drugs. The chain carries TRBV11-2 and TRBJ2-1; either TRBD1 or TRBD2 may supply D (5 bases each). In nucleotides, the CDR3 is TGTGCCAGCAGTACAGGTAGCGACTACAATGAGCAGTTCTTC. As protein: CASSTGSDYNEQFF.